The source of this T cell receptor (beta chain) is a study of blood T cell repertoires in COVID-19. The wider study: The United States, Italy and Spain were the sources of the acute and convalescent COVID-19 samples. T cells, B-cell-depleted T cells, or PBMCs provided the cDNA or gDNA that served as material.

CDR1 is SGHRS and CDR2 is YFSETQ in the germline V gene. The V and J ends lost 3 bases and 2 bases respectively, with 16 bases between them. The CDR3 has 16 amino acids. Some clones are missing from TCRdb's copy, which holds only in-frame ones; the method was immunoSEQ multiplex PCR. The repertoire holds 130,000 or so clones, with around 89% as singletons. The sequenced sample was peripheral blood. The receptor comes from a man aged 50 to 60 with active or convalescent COVID-19. The genes are TRBV5-1 and TRBJ2-3; D call uncertain. The CDR3 protein is CASSSDGGIDTDTQYF. The CDR3 DNA is TGCGCCAGCAGCTCAGACGGCGGCATTGACACAGATACGCAGTATTTT. The complete variable domain, with remaining parts taken from reference TRBV5-1 and TRBJ2-3, reads KAGVTQTPRYLIKTRGQQVTLSCSPISGHRSVSWYQQTPGQGLQFLFEYFSETQRNKGNFPGRFSGRQFSNSRSEMNVSTLELGDSALYLCASSSDGGIDTDTQYFGPGTRLTVL.